This section outlines one T cell receptor (beta chain) sequence together with its context. What it binds is not known. Reverse transcription of about 0.45 to 1 ug RNA was carried out with random hexamers. The amplification used immunoSEQ multiplex PCR on TCR beta CDR3; it spanned 54 Vbeta and 13 Jbeta. One entry per CDR3 protein, called by TCRdb with MiXCR from the immunoSEQ multiplex PCR reads. The table includes approximately 300,000 distinct CDR3 sequences, around 85% detected once. The source of the sample is a study of CD8 T cells in Susac syndrome. Study-level findings and limits: A relatively small number of individuals underwent TCR sequencing and HLA analysis.

Sequencing of TCR beta was performed on blood CD8+ and CD4+ T cells. Purification of the CD8+ and CD4+ T cells relied on negative isolation, and TEMRA cells underwent FACS enrichment. The source of this sequence is a human donor with multiple sclerosis. The specimen was CD8+ T cells from PBMCs.

The CDR3 coding sequence is TGTGCCAGCAGTCCCCTTAATCAGCCCCAGCATTTT. Translating gives CASSPLNQPQHF. The chain combines TRBV27 with TRBJ1-5; D remains unclear. Germline V gene data show CDR1 as MNHEY and CDR2 as SMNVEV (reference sequence). CDR3 length equals 12 residues. The ends were cut back, 5 bases at V and 4 bases at J, with 6 bases in the middle.